Presented here are 20 T cell receptor beta chains from one specimen sequenced in a study of T cell responses to AZD1222 COVID-19 vaccine (dated by TCRdb to the early 2020s). The sample's time point, from its label and the paper: baseline before first vaccination. Library prep was done by the immunoSEQ multiplex PCR assay. TCRdb took this table from immuneACCESS and kept in-frame rearrangements with V and J called. Such tables lack part of the clones; where checked against another copy, unresolved V genes explain under half of the gap, and the rest is unexplained. The sample table holds 120,000 or so clones, of which 80% to 90% were seen once. The leading ten clones occupy approximately 3.3% of the sample. This sample comprised peripheral blood, obtained on day 0 of AZD1222 vaccination. Source of these receptors: an adult in good health.

This chain joins TRBV4-2 and TRBJ1-5, with 11 bases identical to TRBD1. The CDR3 has 17 amino acids. V lost 5 bases, J lost 2 bases, and 8 bases stayed unmatched. Germline assignment: CDR1 LGHNA and CDR2 YNFKEQ. CDR3 coding DNA: TGTGCCAGCAGCAAAGTTCCGGGACAGGGGGGCAATCAGCCCCAGCATTTT. Protein sequence: CASSKVPGQGGNQPQHF.

The chain employs TRBV5-6 and TRBJ1-3, with TRBD1 identical over 7 bases. Trimming removed 4 bases from V and 7 bases from J; junction bases left unmatched: 8. There are 14 residues in the CDR3. Looked up from germline, CDR1 is SGHDT and CDR2 is YYEEEE. CDR3 residues: CASSPDRVANTIYF. Here the CDR3 DNA reads TGTGCCAGCAGCCCTGACAGGGTCGCTAACACCATATATTTT.

This clone turned up a few times. The V and J genes are TRBV28 and TRBJ1-2, with D uncertain. The CDR3 has 13 amino acids. The germline gives CDR1 MDHEN, CDR2 SYDVKM. Trimming removed 2 bases from V and 0 bases from J, with 4 bases in between. CDR3 protein: CASSLTSNYGYTF. The DNA for the CDR3 is TGTGCCAGCAGTTTAACGTCTAACTATGGCTACACCTTC.

The chain employs TRBV2 and TRBJ1-4; D perhaps matches TRBD1 (5 bases). V dropped 2 bases and J dropped 5 bases, with 12 bases sitting between them. Per the germline V gene, CDR1 is SNHLY and CDR2 is FYNNEI. The CDR3 runs to 15 residues. The CDR3, as DNA: TGTGCCAGCAGTGAATATTGGGACCGGAATGAAAAACTGTTTTTT. Its protein is CASSEYWDRNEKLFF.

This clone was observed once. The chain carries TRBV28 and TRBJ1-2; D ambiguous. V was shortened by 6 bases and J by 8 bases, with 10 bases between the two germline ends. The CDR3 spans 11 residues. In germline, CDR1 is MDHEN, CDR2 SYDVKM. The CDR3 DNA reads as TGTGCCAGCAGCTCCATGGGGGGCTACACCTTC. This encodes CASSSMGGYTF.

The genes are TRBV19 and TRBJ2-1, with no clear D. Germline V gene data show CDR1 as LNHDA and CDR2 as SQIVND (reference sequence). The CDR3 consists of 14 residues. Trimming cost V 5 bases and J 12 bases, with 20 bases left between them. CDR3 in DNA: TGTGCCAGTAGTTGGTCCTCCGAGAATATAGCGCAGTTCTTC. This gives the protein CASSWSSENIAQFF.

The J gene is TRBJ1-5, the V gene TRBV4-2; D possibly corresponds to TRBD1 (5 bases). CDR1 is LGHNA and CDR2 is YNFKEQ in the germline V gene. The CDR3 consists of 15 residues. V was pared by 2 bases and J by 0 bases, with 8 bases between. CDR3 nucleotide sequence: TGTGCCAGCAGCCAAATACAGGTTAGCAATCAGCCCCAGCATTTT. This translates into CASSQIQVSNQPQHF.

This chain joins TRBV10-3 and TRBJ2-7; TRBD1 might be the D (6 bases). Per the germline V gene, CDR1 is ENHRY and CDR2 is SYGVKD. V gave up 10 bases and J gave up 3 bases, with 16 bases separating them. The CDR3 sequence is 13 residues long. CDR3 coding DNA: TGTGCCAGTTACTACAGGGACAACTACGAGCAGTACTTC. Protein sequence: CASYYRDNYEQYF.

V gene TRBV4-1 combines with J gene TRBJ1-5; D is unresolved. The CDR3 covers 15 residues. V was trimmed by 1 base and J by 7 bases, leaving 14 bases between them. Germline V gene lookup returns CDR1 MGHRA and CDR2 YSYEKL. The CDR3: CASSQGTDHPQPQHF. In DNA, the CDR3 is TGCGCCAGCAGCCAAGGAACAGACCATCCACAGCCCCAGCATTTT.

V and J are TRBV19 and TRBJ1-1; possible D gene TRBD1, 5 bases. The CDR3 consists of 13 residues. Germline CDR1 reads LNHDA; CDR2 reads SQIVND (reference sequence). V was trimmed by 3 bases and J by 6 bases, leaving 11 bases between them. CDR3 in DNA: TGTGCCAGTAGTATCCCATGGGACGCTGAAGCTTTCTTT. Amino acids: CASSIPWDAEAFF.

V gene TRBV5-1 combines with J gene TRBJ2-5; 7 bases match TRBD2. Germline assignment: CDR1 SGHRS and CDR2 YFSETQ. Unmatched junction bases numbered 8, after V lost 1 base and J lost 2 bases. CDR3 size: 16 residues. In DNA form, the CDR3 reads TGCGCCAGCAGCTTGATGCGGGAGCGGGAACAAGAGACCCAGTACTTC. Its translation is CASSLMREREQETQYF.

This chain connects TRBV7-9 to TRBJ1-2, with TRBD1 identical over 7 bases. There are 14 residues in the CDR3. Unmatched junction bases numbered 6, after V lost 1 base and J lost 7 bases. The germline gives CDR1 SEHNR, CDR2 FQNEAQ (reference sequence). In nucleotides, the CDR3 is TGTGCCAGCAGCTTAGACAGGGGTGGGGCTGGCTACACCTTC. It yields the protein CASSLDRGGAGYTF.

The chain carries TRBV10-3 and TRBJ2-7, with D perhaps matching TRBD2 (5 bases). Germline CDR1 ENHRY, CDR2 SYGVKD. V lost 8 bases to trimming and J lost 2 bases, with 19 bases between them. This CDR3 spans 15 amino acids. The CDR3 DNA reads as TGTGCCATCGCCTCACCCCTGCGGGCAACCTACGAGCAGTACTTC. Encoded protein: CAIASPLRATYEQYF.

This clone was found a few times. V and J are TRBV28 and TRBJ2-7, with 7 nucleotides matching TRBD1. V dropped 2 bases and J dropped 5; count of bases not matched to a gene: 3. From germline, CDR1 is MDHEN and CDR2 SYDVKM. CDR3 length equals 13 residues. CDR3 nucleotide sequence: TGTGCCAGCAGTTTAAGGGGGCTTCACGAGCAGTACTTC. This codes for CASSLRGLHEQYF.

The chain uses TRBV4-1 and TRBJ2-7, with TRBD2 as a possible D gene (5 bases). V dropped 3 bases and J dropped 0 bases, with 12 bases sitting between them. The germline CDR1 and CDR2 sequences are MGHRA and YSYEKL. The CDR3 contains 15 residues. CDR3 DNA: TGCGCCAGCAGCCAGGCCGGACTCCTCTCCTACGAGCAGTACTTC. Translation gives CASSQAGLLSYEQYF.

The V call is TRBV6-6, the J call TRBJ2-7; D perhaps matches TRBD1 (7 bases). The CDR3 is 17 amino acids. Between the trimmed V and J ends, which lost 5 bases and 0 bases, there was a span of 20 bases. The germline gives CDR1 MNHNY, CDR2 SVGAGI (reference sequence). The CDR3 DNA reads TGTGCCAGCAGTCGACAGGGCTCCGGGGGCTACTCCTACGAGCAGTACTTC. It yields the protein CASSRQGSGGYSYEQYF.

In its sample, this clone was seen once. The chain links TRBV3-1 (or the pseudogene TRBV3-2) to TRBJ1-3, with no clear D. The CDR3 loop spans 13 amino acids. Germline values: CDR1 LGHDT, CDR2 YNNKEL (reference sequence). V lost 1 base to trimming and J lost 3 bases, with 4 bases between them. Here the CDR3 reads CASSQGDGNTIYF. For the CDR3, the DNA is TGTGCCAGCAGCCAAGGTGATGGAAACACCATATATTTT.

Only a few counts were recorded for this clone. The chain combines TRBV9 with TRBJ2-3; 10 positions agree with TRBD2. Germline CDR1 SGDLS, CDR2 YYNGEE. The CDR3 totals 15 residues. The V segment lost 6 bases and the J segment 4 bases; nucleotides outside the gene matches: 8. The CDR3 sequence: CASNRLAGASDTQYF. The CDR3 DNA follows: TGTGCCAGCAATCGCCTAGCGGGAGCTTCAGATACGCAGTATTTT.

The V gene is TRBV4-1, the J gene TRBJ2-3; TRBD2 matches 11 bases. Germline CDR1 and CDR2: MGHRA and YSYEKL. The CDR3 length is 15 residues. V was pared by 2 bases and J by 10 bases, with 8 bases of the junction left unmatched. The CDR3 region has the DNA TGCGCCAGCAGCCAATGGGTTAGCGGGAGGGCCCCGCAGTATTTT. It is translated as CASSQWVSGRAPQYF.

This clone was seen more than once but under ten times. The same CDR3 is also encoded by other DNA sequences in this sample. The CDR3 region has the DNA TGTGCCAGCAGCCTAGGGGATCAGCCCCAGCATTTT. It encodes CASSLGDQPQHF. The chain links TRBV3-1 (or the pseudogene TRBV3-2) to TRBJ1-5; possibly TRBD1 for D (5 bases). Trimming took off 4 bases at V and 5 bases at J, with 6 bases between the two ends. This CDR3 contains 12 residues. Germline lookup yields CDR1 LGHDT and CDR2 YNNKEL (reference sequence).